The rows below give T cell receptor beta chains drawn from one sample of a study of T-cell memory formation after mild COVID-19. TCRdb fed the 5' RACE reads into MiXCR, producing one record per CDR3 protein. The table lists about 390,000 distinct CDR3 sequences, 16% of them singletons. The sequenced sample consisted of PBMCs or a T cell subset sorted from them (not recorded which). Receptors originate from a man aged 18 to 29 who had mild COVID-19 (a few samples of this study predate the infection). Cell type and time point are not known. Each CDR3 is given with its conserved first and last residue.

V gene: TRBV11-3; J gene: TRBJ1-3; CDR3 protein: CASSSGTELAGNTIYF
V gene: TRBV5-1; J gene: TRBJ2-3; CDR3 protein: CASSLDPLAGGTDTQYF
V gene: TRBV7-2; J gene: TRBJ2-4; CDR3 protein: CASSLRGALGGSIQYF
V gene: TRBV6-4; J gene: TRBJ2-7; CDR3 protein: CASSGTGGHEQYF
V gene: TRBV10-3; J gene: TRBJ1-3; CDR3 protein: CAISGHLSGNTIYF
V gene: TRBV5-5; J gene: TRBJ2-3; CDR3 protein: CASSLSSLRTGRNPFHTDTQYF
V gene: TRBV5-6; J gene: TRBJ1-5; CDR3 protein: CASSFRFGGNQPQHF
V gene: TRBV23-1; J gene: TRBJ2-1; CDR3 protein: CASSPRPGQGNNEQFF
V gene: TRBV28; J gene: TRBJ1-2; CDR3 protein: CASNPGLSANYGYTF
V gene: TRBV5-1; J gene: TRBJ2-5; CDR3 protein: CASSLLGRGNQETQYF
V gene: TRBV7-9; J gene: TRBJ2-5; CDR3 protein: CASSLGSLRETQYF
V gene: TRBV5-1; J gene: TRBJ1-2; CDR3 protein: CASSLYGTEGYTF
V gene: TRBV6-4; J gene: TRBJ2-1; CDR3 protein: CASSDRAHNEQFF
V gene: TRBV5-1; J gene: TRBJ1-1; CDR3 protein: CASSYPGQTEAFF
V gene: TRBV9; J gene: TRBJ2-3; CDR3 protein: CASSLQLLDTQYF
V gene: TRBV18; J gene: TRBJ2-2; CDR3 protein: CASSMRVSANTGELFF
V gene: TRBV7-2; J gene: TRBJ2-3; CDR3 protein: CASSRSSGGAATDTQYF
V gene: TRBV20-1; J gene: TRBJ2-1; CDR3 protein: CSAIDSGSSYNEQFF
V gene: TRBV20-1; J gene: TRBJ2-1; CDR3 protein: CSATLPQRGLGDEQFF
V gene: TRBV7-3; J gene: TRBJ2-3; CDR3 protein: CASSSTGGRSYTQYF
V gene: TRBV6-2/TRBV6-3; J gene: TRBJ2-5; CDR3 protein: CASRPRRVTETQYF
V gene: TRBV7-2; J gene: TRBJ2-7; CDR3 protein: CASSDRLLTYEQYF
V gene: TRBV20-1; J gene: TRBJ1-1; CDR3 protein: CSARGWTGNTEAFF
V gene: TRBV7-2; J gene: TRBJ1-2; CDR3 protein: CASSAGARALGNGYTF
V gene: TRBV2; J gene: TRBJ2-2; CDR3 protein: CASSEGQGSGELFF
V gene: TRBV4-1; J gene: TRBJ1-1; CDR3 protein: CATTHRTYPGGTEAFF
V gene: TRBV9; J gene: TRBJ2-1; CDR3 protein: CASSVEGDNEQFF
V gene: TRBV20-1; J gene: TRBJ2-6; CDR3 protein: CSAPSGTQSLTGANVLTF
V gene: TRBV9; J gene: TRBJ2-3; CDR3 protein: CASSVDRGETRYTDTQYF
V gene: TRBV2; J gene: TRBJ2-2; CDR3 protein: CASKYSGELFF
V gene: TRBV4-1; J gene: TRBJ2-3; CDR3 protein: CASSQRALEPDTQYF
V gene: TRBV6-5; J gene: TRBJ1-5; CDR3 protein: CASSSRTSRGQPQHF
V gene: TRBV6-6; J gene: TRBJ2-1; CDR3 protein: CASTSRVQGSNEQFF
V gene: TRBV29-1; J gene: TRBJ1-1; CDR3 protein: CSVSQGNTEAFF
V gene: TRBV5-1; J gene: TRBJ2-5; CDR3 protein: CASSPKALHQETQYF
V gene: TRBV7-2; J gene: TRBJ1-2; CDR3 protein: CASSLESTVYGYTF
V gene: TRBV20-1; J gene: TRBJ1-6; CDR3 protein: CSARRTGSPLHF
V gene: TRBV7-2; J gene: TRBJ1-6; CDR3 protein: CASSYPGQASSYNSPLHF
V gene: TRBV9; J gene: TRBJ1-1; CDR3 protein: CASSGRGAGTEAFF
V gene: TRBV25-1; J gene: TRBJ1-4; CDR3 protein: CASSEGAGLEKLFF
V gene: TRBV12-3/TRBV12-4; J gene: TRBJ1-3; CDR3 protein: CASSLRRNSGNTIYF
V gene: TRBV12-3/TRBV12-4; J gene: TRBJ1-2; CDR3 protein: CASSLTGTPLGTF
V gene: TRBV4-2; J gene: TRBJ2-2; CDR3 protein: CASSQGASPTGELFF
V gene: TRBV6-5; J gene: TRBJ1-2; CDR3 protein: CASSYLAGGFRGYTF
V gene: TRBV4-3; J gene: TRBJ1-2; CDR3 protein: CASSPKDSDYGYTF
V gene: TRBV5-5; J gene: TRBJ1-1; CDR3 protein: CASSLMEVNTEAFF
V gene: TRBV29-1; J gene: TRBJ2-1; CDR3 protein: CSVVVRGDSYNEQFF
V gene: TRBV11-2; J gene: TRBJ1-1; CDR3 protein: CATGQYTEAFF
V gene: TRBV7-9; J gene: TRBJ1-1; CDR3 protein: CASFVTGGSTEAFF
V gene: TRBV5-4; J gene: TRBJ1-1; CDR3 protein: CASSFRGFSRAITEAFF
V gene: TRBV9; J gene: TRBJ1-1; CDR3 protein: CASSVAGAGGTEAFF
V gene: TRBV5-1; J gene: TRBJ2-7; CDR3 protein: CASKRDTITYEQYF
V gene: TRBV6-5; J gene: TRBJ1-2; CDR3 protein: CASRTLKTIGYTF